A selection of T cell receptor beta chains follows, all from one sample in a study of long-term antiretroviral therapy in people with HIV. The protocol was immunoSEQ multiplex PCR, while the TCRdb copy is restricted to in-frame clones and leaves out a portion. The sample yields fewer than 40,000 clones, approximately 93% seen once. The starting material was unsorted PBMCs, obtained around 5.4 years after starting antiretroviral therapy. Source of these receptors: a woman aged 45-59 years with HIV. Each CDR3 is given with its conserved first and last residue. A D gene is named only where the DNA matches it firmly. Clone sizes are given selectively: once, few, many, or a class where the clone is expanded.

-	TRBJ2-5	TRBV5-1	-	CASSLVGNQETQYF	TGCGCCAGCAGCTTGGTGGGGAATCAAGAGACCCAGTACTTC
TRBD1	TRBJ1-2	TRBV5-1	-	CASSWDSANYGYTF	TGCGCCAGCAGCTGGGACAGTGCTAACTATGGCTACACCTTC
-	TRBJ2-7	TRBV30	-	CAWSTQGGSYEQYF	TGTGCCTGGAGCACTCAGGGTGGGTCCTACGAGCAGTACTTC
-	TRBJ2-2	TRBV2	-	CASRKEQDTGELFF	TGTGCCAGCCGGAAGGAGCAGGACACCGGGGAGCTGTTTTTT
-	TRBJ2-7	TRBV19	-	CASSIAGWTYEQYF	TGTGCCAGTAGTATAGCTGGGTGGACCTACGAGCAGTACTTC
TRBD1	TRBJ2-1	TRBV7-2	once	CASSPDRVREQFF	TGTGCCAGCAGCCCCGACAGGGTCCGGGAGCAGTTCTTC
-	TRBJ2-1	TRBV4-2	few	CASSQEHSVEQFF	TGTGCCAGCAGCCAAGAGCATAGTGTGGAGCAGTTCTTC
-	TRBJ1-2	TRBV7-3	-	CASSPQGRGEGYTF	TGTGCCAGCAGCCCGCAGGGGCGGGGTGAAGGCTACACCTTC
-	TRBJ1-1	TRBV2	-	CASTRNVNTEAFF	TGTGCCAGCACACGTAATGTGAACACTGAAGCTTTCTTT
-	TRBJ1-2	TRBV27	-	CASSPAGIYGYTF	TGTGCCAGCAGTCCCGCGGGGATCTATGGCTACACCTTC
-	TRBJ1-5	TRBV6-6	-	CASREDSSYQPQHF	TGTGCCAGCAGGGAGGACAGCTCATATCAGCCCCAGCATTTT
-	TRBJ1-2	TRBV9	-	CASSVGSGGTNYGYTF	TGTGCCAGCAGCGTAGGCTCGGGCGGGACTAACTATGGCTACACCTTC
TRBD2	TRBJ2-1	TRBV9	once	CASSASGASGGALVINEQFF	TGTGCCAGCAGCGCCTCGGGTGCTAGCGGGGGGGCACTGGTGATAAATGAGCAGTTCTTC
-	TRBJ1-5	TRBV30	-	CAWSDRGNSNQPQHF	TGTGCCTGGAGTGACCGGGGCAATAGCAATCAGCCCCAGCATTTT